Presented here are 6 T cell receptor beta chains from one specimen sequenced in a study of T cell responses to AZD1222 COVID-19 vaccine. Sequenced by immunoSEQ multiplex PCR; TCRdb stores in-frame clones only, minus some. Of 30,000 to 40,000 clones in the sample, 78% are singletons; the top ten hold 3.5% to 5.5%. Specimen: peripheral blood, collected 28 days after the second AZD1222 dose. Receptors originate from an adult who received the AZD1222 COVID-19 vaccine.

The V gene is TRBV6-2 or TRBV6-3, the J gene TRBJ1-6; TRBD1 might be the D (5 bases). V dropped 3 bases and J dropped 8 bases, with 14 bases sitting between them. The germline V gene encodes CDR1 MNHEY and CDR2 SVGEGT. The CDR3 is 15 residues long. The CDR3 DNA sequence: TGTGCCAGCAGTTATCTCTCAGGGATCGATTCACCCCTCCACTTT. It encodes CASSYLSGIDSPLHF.

The chain carries TRBV3-1 (or the pseudogene TRBV3-2) and TRBJ1-1; maybe TRBD1 (5 bases). V lost 4 bases, J lost 2 bases, and 14 bases lay in between. Germline CDR1 LGHDT, CDR2 YNNKEL (reference sequence). CDR3 length: 15 amino acids. The CDR3 protein is CASSPGGILNTEAFF. CDR3 nucleotide sequence: TGTGCCAGCAGCCCCGGGGGGATTTTAAACACTGAAGCTTTCTTT.

V gene TRBV7-6 combines with J gene TRBJ1-6; the D gene is possibly TRBD1 (6 bases). Germline V CDR1 and CDR2: SGHVS, FNYEAQ. The V end was cut by 5 bases, the J end by 5 bases, with 13 bases between. This CDR3 has 15 amino acids. CDR3 in DNA: TGTGCCAGCAGCCCTGTCGCAGGGGATAATTCACCCCTCCACTTT. This gives the protein CASSPVAGDNSPLHF.

The J gene is TRBJ1-5, the V gene TRBV6-4, with D perhaps matching TRBD1 (6 bases). Per the germline V gene, CDR1 is MRHNA and CDR2 is SNTAGT. This CDR3 spans 15 amino acids. V was cut by 3 bases and J by 4 bases, with 13 bases left in between. CDR3 sequence (DNA): TGTGCCAGCAGTGATCGGGGGGCCCGGAATCAGCCCCAGCATTTT. Translating gives CASSDRGARNQPQHF.

This sequence joins TRBV3-1 (or the pseudogene TRBV3-2) and TRBJ1-5; possibly TRBD1 for D (5 bases). Germline V gene data show CDR1 as LGHDT and CDR2 as YNNKEL (reference sequence). With 5 bases removed from V and 2 bases from J, the gap between germline ends came to 10 bases. This CDR3 has 14 amino acids. As DNA, the CDR3 is TGTGCCAGCAGCGGGGACCCTGGCAATCAGCCCCAGCATTTT. It specifies CASSGDPGNQPQHF.

A single count supports this clone. The chain joins TRBV19 to TRBJ1-3; D is unresolved. V dropped 5 bases and J dropped 3 bases, with 8 bases sitting between them. The CDR3 is 13 residues long. Germline V gene lookup returns CDR1 LNHDA and CDR2 SQIVND (reference sequence). The CDR3 bases are TGTGCCAGTAGTTTGTGGGGTGGAAACACCATATATTTT. It is translated as CASSLWGGNTIYF. Full variable domain (remainder filled in from reference TRBV19 and TRBJ1-3): DGGITQSPKYLFRKEGQNVTLSCEQNLNHDAMYWYRQDPGQGLRLIYYSQIVNDFQKGDIAEGYSVSREKKESFPLTVTSAQKNPTAFYLCASSLWGGNTIYFGEGSWLTVV.